A single sample gave rise to the 26 T cell receptor beta chains below, sequenced in a study of T-cell memory formation after mild COVID-19. From the 5' RACE reads, TCRdb called clonotypes with MiXCR, one entry per CDR3 protein. The data show about 350,000 distinct CDR3 sequences, around 15% seen once. Sequenced: PBMCs or a T cell subset sorted from them (not recorded which). These receptors came from a man aged 18 to 29 who had mild COVID-19 (a few samples of this study predate the infection). Cell type and time point are not known.

This clonotype was recorded at least ten times. J is TRBJ1-5 and V is TRBV11-2; TRBD1 agrees at 7 bases. Germline V gene lookup returns CDR1 SGHAT and CDR2 FQNNGV. The CDR3 sequence is 15 residues long. V was pared by 0 bases and J by 7 bases, with 6 bases of the junction left unmatched. CDR3 DNA sequence: TGTGCCAGCAGCTTAGATCGGACAGGCTACCAGCCCCAGCATTTT. Translated, it gives CASSLDRTGYQPQHF.

The chain carries TRBV29-1 and TRBJ1-2, with unresolved D. V dropped 5 bases and J dropped 2 bases, with 12 bases sitting between them. The CDR3 length is 13 residues. Per germline, CDR1 SQVTM and CDR2 ANQGSEA. The CDR3 nucleotides read TGCAGCGTTTTCGCCGTACCCAACTATGGCTACACCTTC. Encoded protein: CSVFAVPNYGYTF.

This clonotype came up many times. V usage is TRBV12-3 or TRBV12-4 and J usage is TRBJ1-1; D perhaps matches TRBD1 (5 bases). V lost 3 bases, J lost 0 bases, and 11 bases lay in between. The CDR3 sequence is 15 residues long. CDR3 in amino acids: CASSFGRGLNTEAFF. The CDR3, as DNA: TGTGCCAGCAGTTTCGGTCGGGGGTTGAACACTGAAGCTTTCTTT.

Here the CDR3 reads CASSRAGYSPLHF. CDR3 DNA sequence: TGTGCCAGCAGCAGGGCAGGATATTCACCCCTCCACTTT. The chain links TRBV5-4 to TRBJ1-6; D is ambiguous. CDR3 length: 13 amino acids. V gave up 4 bases and J gave up 8 bases, with 10 bases separating them. Germline V gives CDR1 SGHNT, CDR2 YYREEE (reference sequence).

This clonotype has a count of ten or more. This chain connects TRBV5-1 to TRBJ2-4, with a possible D match to TRBD1 (5 bases). CDR3 length: 15 residues. Trimming pared 3 bases from V and 3 bases from J, leaving 13 bases between. In germline, CDR1 is SGHRS, CDR2 YFSETQ. CDR3 DNA sequence: TGCGCCAGCAGCTCTGGACACTCCGGCAAAAACATTCAGTACTTC. As protein: CASSSGHSGKNIQYF.

This clonotype was observed a few times. This chain uses TRBV11-2 with TRBJ2-1; TRBD1 is a possible D gene (5 bases). The CDR3 spans 12 residues. Looked up from germline, CDR1 is SGHAT and CDR2 is FQNNGV. V lost 5 bases and J lost 9, with 11 bases in between. The CDR3 DNA reads as TGTGCCAGCAGCCTAACAGGAATTGAGCAGTTCTTC. Translated, it gives CASSLTGIEQFF.

Only a few counts were recorded for this clonotype. J is TRBJ2-7 and V is TRBV27; D may correspond to TRBD1 or TRBD2 (6 bases each). The germline V and J ends were trimmed by 6 bases and 3 bases, with 12 bases remaining between them. The germline CDR1 and CDR2 sequences are MNHEY and SMNVEV (reference sequence). The CDR3 totals 13 residues. The DNA of the CDR3 is TGTGCCAGCAGACCCGGGGGCAGCTACGAGCAGTACGTC. Protein product: CASRPGGSYEQYV.

The V gene is TRBV7-8, the J gene TRBJ2-1; D unresolved. Germline CDR1 is SGHVS and CDR2 is FQNEAQ. The V end was cut by 5 bases, the J end by 6 bases, with 14 bases between. The CDR3 consists of 14 residues. The CDR3 reads CASSPHLQANEQFF. The CDR3 DNA is TGTGCCAGCAGCCCCCACCTCCAGGCCAATGAGCAGTTCTTC. Filled out from reference TRBV7-8 and TRBJ2-1, the complete variable domain reads GAGVSQSPRYKVAKRGQDVALRCDPISGHVSLFWYQQALGQGPEFLTYFQNEAQLDKSGLPSDRFFAERPEGSVSTLKIQRTQQEDSAVYLCASSPHLQANEQFFGPGTRLTVL.

This clonotype was seen more than once but under ten times. V usage is TRBV10-3 and J usage is TRBJ1-1, with 7 bases identical to TRBD1. CDR3 length: 13 amino acids. From germline, CDR1 is ENHRY and CDR2 SYGVKD. J lost 8 bases, V lost 6 bases, and 9 bases had no gene match. CDR3 in amino acids: CAISTGDKTEAFF. In DNA, the CDR3 is TGTGCCATCAGCACAGGGGATAAAACCGAAGCTTTCTTT.

V usage is TRBV6-5 and J usage is TRBJ2-6; 11 bases map to TRBD1. V trimming: 6 bases; J trimming: 9 bases; junction bases outside the gene matches: 13. The CDR3 is 17 residues long. Per the germline V gene, CDR1 is MNHEY and CDR2 is SVGAGI. The CDR3 DNA is TGTGCCAGCAGAGGGACAGGGGGTGGCTATTGGGACAACGTCCTGACTTTC. This sequence encodes CASRGTGGGYWDNVLTF.

This clonotype was seen at least ten times. V usage is TRBV7-3 and J usage is TRBJ2-1, with 7 bases that match TRBD1. V was clipped by 4 bases and J by 3 bases; unmatched bases: 3. Germline V gene sequence: CDR1 SGHTA, CDR2 FQGTGA. CDR3 length: 14 residues. DNA of the CDR3: TGTGCCAGCAGCTCTTCAGGGGGCTACAATGAGCAGTTCTTC. Translated, it gives CASSSSGGYNEQFF.

This clonotype was found many times. CDR3 nucleotides: TGTGCCAGCAGCTTGGGACAAGCAGATACGCAGTATTTT. Residues: CASSLGQADTQYF. V usage is TRBV11-1 and J usage is TRBJ2-3; a weak D match, TRBD1 (6 bases). Trimming cost V 3 bases and J 4 bases, with 8 bases left between them. The germline V gene has CDR1 SGHAT and CDR2 FQDESV (reference sequence). The CDR3 loop spans 13 amino acids.

This clonotype has more than one count but fewer than ten. This rearrangement joins TRBV12-3 or TRBV12-4 to TRBJ1-5; 10 bases fit TRBD1. V lost 6 bases, J lost 0 bases, and 11 bases stayed unmatched. This CDR3 spans 18 amino acids. CDR3 bases: TGTGCCAGCAGCCGCGGGACAGGGGTACGGTATAGCAATCAGCCCCAGCATTTT. It codes for CASSRGTGVRYSNQPQHF.

The chain joins TRBV29-1 to TRBJ2-1; the D gene could be TRBD1 or TRBD2 (6 bases each). Germline assignment: CDR1 SQVTM and CDR2 ANQGSEA. The CDR3 sequence is 11 residues long. V lost 7 bases to trimming and J lost 7 bases, with 11 bases between them. For the CDR3, the DNA is TGCAGCGCCCGGGGGCAAAATGAGCAGTTCTTC. Translating it yields CSARGQNEQFF.

The table lists this clonotype with a few counts. The chain joins TRBV3-1 to TRBJ2-5; D is perhaps TRBD1 or TRBD2 (6 bases each). Germline CDR1 reads LGHDT; CDR2 reads YNNKEL (reference sequence). V lost 2 bases and J 1 base, leaving 8 bases between the germline ends. CDR3 length: 14 amino acids. CDR3 in amino acids: CASSQPGAQETQYF. Here the CDR3 DNA reads TGTGCCAGCAGCCAACCGGGGGCCCAAGAGACCCAGTACTTC.

This clonotype was found a few times. The chain combines TRBV5-1 with TRBJ2-5, with D possibly matching TRBD2 (5 bases). The CDR3 runs to 16 residues. V dropped 3 bases and J dropped 1 base, with 16 bases sitting between them. CDR1 and CDR2 from the germline V gene are SGHRS and YFSETQ. CDR3: CASSSGSSGFQETQYF. CDR3 nucleotides: TGCGCCAGCAGCTCCGGGTCCTCGGGGTTCCAAGAGACCCAGTACTTC. The full variable domain, with the rest looked up from reference TRBV5-1 and TRBJ2-5, is KAGVTQTPRYLIKTRGQQVTLSCSPISGHRSVSWYQQTPGQGLQFLFEYFSETQRNKGNFPGRFSGRQFSNSRSEMNVSTLELGDSALYLCASSSGSSGFQETQYFGPGTRLLVL.

The chain has TRBV6-6 and TRBJ2-1; D perhaps matches TRBD2 (6 bases). V was clipped by 6 bases and J by 10 bases, with 13 bases between them. CDR3 length: 12 residues. The germline V gene has CDR1 MNHNY and CDR2 SVGAGI (reference sequence). The CDR3 coding sequence is TGTGCCAGCAGCAAAGGGACTCCAGAGCAGTTCTTC. Translation gives CASSKGTPEQFF.

This clonotype showed up just a few times. This chain links TRBV4-1 with TRBJ2-1; 7 nucleotides align to TRBD1. Germline CDR1 MGHRA, CDR2 YSYEKL. Trimming removed 4 bases from V and 9 bases from J; junction bases left unmatched: 6. The CDR3 extends over 13 amino acids. The CDR3: CASSLLPGGEQFF. The DNA of the CDR3 is TGCGCCAGCAGCCTCCTGCCAGGGGGTGAGCAGTTCTTC.

The rearrangement joins TRBV4-1 to TRBJ1-2; TRBD1 matches 7 bases. The trim removed 0 bases at V and 6 bases at J, leaving 7 bases unmatched. The CDR3 has 15 residues. CDR1 is MGHRA and CDR2 is YSYEKL in the germline V gene. The DNA of the CDR3 is TGCGCCAGCAGCCAAGACCGACAGGGCCACGATGGCTACACCTTC. Protein product: CASSQDRQGHDGYTF.

This clonotype turned up a few times. The chain employs TRBV5-1 and TRBJ1-6, with D possibly matching TRBD1 (6 bases). The CDR3 consists of 15 residues. The germline V and J ends were trimmed by 4 bases and 8 bases, with 16 bases remaining between them. The germline CDR1 and CDR2 sequences are SGHRS and YFSETQ. Here the CDR3 reads CASSLETGGDSPLHF. As DNA, the CDR3 is TGCGCCAGCAGCCTAGAGACAGGAGGGGATTCACCCCTCCACTTT.

The rearrangement links TRBV3-1 to TRBJ2-2, with 7 nucleotides matching TRBD1. The CDR3 runs to 18 residues. The ends lost 1 base at V and 0 bases at J; junction bases unmatched: 8. CDR1 is LGHDT and CDR2 is YNNKEL in the germline V gene (reference sequence). CDR3 protein: CASSQGWTGESNTGELFF. The CDR3 DNA is TGTGCCAGCAGCCAAGGGTGGACAGGCGAATCGAACACCGGGGAGCTGTTTTTT.

The chain couples TRBV12-5 to TRBJ2-7; D is undetermined. This CDR3 spans 11 amino acids. Trimming removed 5 bases at V and 8 bases at J, with 10 bases between. Germline-derived CDR1 and CDR2 are LGHNT and FRNRAP. The CDR3 region has the DNA TGTGCTAGTGGTACCCCCAGTAAGCAGTACTTC. This encodes CASGTPSKQYF.

Many counts were recorded for this clonotype. The chain joins TRBV12-3 or TRBV12-4 to TRBJ2-7; D gene ambiguous. The CDR3 runs 15 residues. V lost 3 bases and J 3 bases, leaving 15 bases between the germline ends. The CDR3 DNA follows: TGTGCCAGCAGTTTCGGCAGTTTGGCCTACTACGAGCAGTACGTC. Its translation: CASSFGSLAYYEQYV.

The J gene is TRBJ2-3, the V gene TRBV9; 7 bases map to TRBD1. V gave up 3 bases and J gave up 6 bases; unmatched junction bases: 10. Germline assignment: CDR1 SGDLS and CDR2 YYNGEE. CDR3 length equals 15 residues. Here the CDR3 reads CASSANRGPLDTQYF. For the CDR3, the DNA is TGTGCCAGCAGCGCCAACAGGGGCCCCCTCGATACGCAGTATTTT.

This chain links TRBV30 with TRBJ2-2, with D unresolved. Germline V gene sequence: CDR1 GTSNPN, CDR2 SVGIG (reference sequence). The V gene lost 4 bases and the J gene lost 0 bases, with 9 bases spanning the gap. The CDR3 contains 14 residues. CDR3 protein: CAWNRATNTGELFF. The CDR3 DNA reads TGTGCCTGGAATAGGGCTACGAACACCGGGGAGCTGTTTTTT.

The rearrangement joins TRBV7-2 to TRBJ2-5; TRBD1 matches at 9 bases. V lost 5 bases and J lost 9; bases outside the gene matches: 10. The CDR3 covers 14 residues. In germline, CDR1 is SGHTA, CDR2 FQGNSA. The CDR3 is CASSAAGTGQPQYF. For the CDR3, the DNA is TGTGCCAGCAGCGCAGCCGGGACAGGGCAGCCCCAGTACTTC.